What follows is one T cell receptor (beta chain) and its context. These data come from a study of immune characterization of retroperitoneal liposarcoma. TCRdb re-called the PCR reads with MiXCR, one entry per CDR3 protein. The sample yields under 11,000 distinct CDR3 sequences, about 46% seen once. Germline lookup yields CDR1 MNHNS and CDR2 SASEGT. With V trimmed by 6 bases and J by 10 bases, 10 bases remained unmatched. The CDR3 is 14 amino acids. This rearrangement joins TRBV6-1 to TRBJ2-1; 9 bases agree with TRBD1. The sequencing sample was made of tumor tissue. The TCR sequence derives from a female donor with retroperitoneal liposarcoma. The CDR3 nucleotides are TGTGCCAGCAGCGGACAGGGGACCGTCTACGAGCAGTTCTTC. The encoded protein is CASSGQGTVYEQFF.